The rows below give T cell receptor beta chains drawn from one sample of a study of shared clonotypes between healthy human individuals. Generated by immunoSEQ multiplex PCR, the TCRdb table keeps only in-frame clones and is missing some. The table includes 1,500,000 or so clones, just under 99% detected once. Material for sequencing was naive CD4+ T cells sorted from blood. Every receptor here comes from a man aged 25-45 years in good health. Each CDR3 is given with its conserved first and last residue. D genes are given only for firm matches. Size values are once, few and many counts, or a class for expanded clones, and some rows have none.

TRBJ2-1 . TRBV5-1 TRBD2 CASSFGLAGLYNEQFF TGCGCCAGCAGCTTCGGACTAGCGGGGTTGTACAATGAGCAGTTCTTC
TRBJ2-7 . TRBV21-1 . CASSKWETDSYEQYF TGTGCCAGCAGCAAATGGGAGACCGATTCCTACGAGCAGTACTTC
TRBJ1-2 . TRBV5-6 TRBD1 CASSLGGTGRTYGYTF TGTGCCAGCAGCCTTGGAGGGACAGGGCGAACCTATGGCTACACCTTC
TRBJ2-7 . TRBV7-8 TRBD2 CASSLLLLRTSGSSYEQYF TGTGCCAGCAGCTTATTACTACTAAGGACTAGCGGGAGCTCCTACGAGCAGTACTTC
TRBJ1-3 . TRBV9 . CASSAGGAGYAGNTIYF TGTGCCAGCAGCGCCGGAGGCGCGGGGTACGCTGGAAACACCATATATTTT
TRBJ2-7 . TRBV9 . CASSVGGTPYEQYF TGTGCCAGCAGCGTAGGAGGGACACCTTACGAGCAGTACTTC
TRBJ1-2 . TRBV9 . CASSPGRSTPYYGYTF TGTGCCAGCAGCCCTGGACGATCAACCCCCTACTATGGCTACACCTTC
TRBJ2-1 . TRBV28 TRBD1 CATSETGKSYNEQFF TGTGCCACATCCGAGACAGGGAAGTCCTACAATGAGCAGTTCTTC
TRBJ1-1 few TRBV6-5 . CASSYPNTEAFF TGTGCCAGCAGTTACCCGAACACTGAAGCTTTCTTT
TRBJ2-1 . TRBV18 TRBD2 CASSPPGSGRNNEQFF TGTGCCAGCTCACCACCGGGTAGCGGGAGAAACAATGAGCAGTTCTTC
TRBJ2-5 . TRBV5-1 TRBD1 CASSPTGQGIQYF TGCGCCAGCAGCCCGACGGGACAGGGAATCCAGTACTTC
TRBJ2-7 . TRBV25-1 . CASSDVTLEQYF TGTGCCAGCAGTGACGTTACCCTGGAGCAGTACTTC
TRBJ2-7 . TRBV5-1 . CASSLAPGPYEQYF TGCGCCAGCAGCTTGGCCCCGGGCCCCTACGAGCAGTACTTC
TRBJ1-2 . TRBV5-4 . CASSFPPAGRGYTF TGTGCCAGCAGCTTTCCCCCTGCAGGGCGCGGCTACACCTTC
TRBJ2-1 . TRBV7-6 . CASSSGTPEYNEQFF TGTGCCAGCAGCTCCGGGACTCCGGAATACAATGAGCAGTTCTTC
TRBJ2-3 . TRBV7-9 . CASSFPGVPSTDTQYF TGTGCCAGCAGCTTCCCGGGAGTCCCTAGCACAGATACGCAGTATTTT
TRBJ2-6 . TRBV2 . CASSATGSGANVLTF TGTGCCAGCAGCGCGACAGGAAGTGGGGCCAACGTCCTGACTTTC
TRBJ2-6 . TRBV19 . CASSIYGSLGSGANVLTF TGTGCCAGTAGTATATACGGGTCACTCGGATCTGGGGCCAACGTCCTGACTTTC